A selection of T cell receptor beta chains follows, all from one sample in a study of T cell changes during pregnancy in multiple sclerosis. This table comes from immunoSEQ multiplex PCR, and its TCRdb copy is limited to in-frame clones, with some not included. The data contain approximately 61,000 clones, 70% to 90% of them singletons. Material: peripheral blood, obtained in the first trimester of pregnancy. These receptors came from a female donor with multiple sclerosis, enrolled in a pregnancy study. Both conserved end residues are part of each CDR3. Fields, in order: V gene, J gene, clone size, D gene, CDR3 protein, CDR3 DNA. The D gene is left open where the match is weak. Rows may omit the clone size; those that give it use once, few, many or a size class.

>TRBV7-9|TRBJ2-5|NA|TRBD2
CASSFLTGGPKETQYF
TGTGCCAGCAGCTTTCTAACGGGAGGGCCCAAAGAGACCCAGTACTTC
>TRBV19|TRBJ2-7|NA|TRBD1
CASSLRTGHYEQYF
TGTGCCAGTAGCCTCCGGACAGGGCACTACGAGCAGTACTTC
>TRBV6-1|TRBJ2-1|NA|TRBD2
CASSLGTSGNNEQFF
TGTGCCAGCAGCCTCGGGACTAGCGGGAACAATGAGCAGTTCTTC
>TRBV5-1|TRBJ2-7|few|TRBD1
CASRRNPGTGGYEQYF
TGCGCCAGCAGGCGTAACCCCGGGACAGGGGGCTACGAGCAGTACTTC
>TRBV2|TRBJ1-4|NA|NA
CASKQGSANEKLFF
TGTGCCAGCAAACAGGGCTCCGCTAATGAAAAACTGTTTTTT
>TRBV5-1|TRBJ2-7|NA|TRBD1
CASSTRDRAIYEQYF
TGCGCCAGCAGTACCCGGGACAGGGCCATCTACGAGCAGTACTTC
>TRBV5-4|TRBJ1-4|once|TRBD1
CASSWTGPATNEKLFF
TGTGCCAGCAGCTGGACAGGGCCTGCAACTAATGAAAAACTGTTTTTT
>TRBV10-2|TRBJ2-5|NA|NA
CASSERRSGPFQETQYF
TGCGCCAGCAGTGAGCGAAGATCAGGGCCCTTCCAAGAGACCCAGTACTTC
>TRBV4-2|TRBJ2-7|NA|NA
CASSQIPDSSYEQYF
TGTGCCAGCAGCCAAATACCGGACAGCTCCTACGAGCAGTACTTC
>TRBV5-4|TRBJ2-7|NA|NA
CASSQDHPSSYEQYF
TGTGCCAGCAGTCAAGATCACCCGAGCTCCTACGAGCAGTACTTC
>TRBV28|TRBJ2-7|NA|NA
CASSLQTGSSYEQYF
TGTGCCAGCAGTTTACAAACAGGGAGCTCCTACGAGCAGTACTTC
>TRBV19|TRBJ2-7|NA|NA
CASSDRTNYEQYF
TGTGCCAGTAGTGACCGGACAAATTACGAGCAGTACTTC
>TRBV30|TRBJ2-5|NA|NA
CAWSVGGPQETQYF
TGTGCCTGGAGTGTAGGCGGGCCACAAGAGACCCAGTACTTC
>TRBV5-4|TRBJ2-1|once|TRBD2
CASSPAGTNHNEQFF
TGTGCCAGCAGCCCGGCGGGGACTAATCACAATGAGCAGTTCTTC
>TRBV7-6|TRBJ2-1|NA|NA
CASGQGGGNEQFF
TGTGCCAGCGGTCAGGGCGGTGGAAATGAGCAGTTCTTC
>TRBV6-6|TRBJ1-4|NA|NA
CASRSQTKATNEKLFF
TGTGCCAGCAGGTCACAGACAAAGGCAACTAATGAAAAACTGTTTTTT
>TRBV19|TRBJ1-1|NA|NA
CASSMGGIMSTEAFF
TGTGCCAGTAGTATGGGGGGAATTATGAGCACTGAAGCTTTCTTT
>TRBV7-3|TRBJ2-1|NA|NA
CASSSDAGSYNEQFF
TGTGCCAGCAGTTCTGACGCGGGTTCCTACAATGAGCAGTTCTTC
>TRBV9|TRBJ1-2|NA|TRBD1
CASSVADRAKGYTF
TGTGCCAGCAGCGTAGCGGACAGGGCTAAGGGCTACACCTTC
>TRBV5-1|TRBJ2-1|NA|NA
CASSSMYREPYNEQFF
TGCGCCAGCAGCTCGATGTACAGGGAGCCCTACAATGAGCAGTTCTTC